The 10 T cell receptor beta chains listed next were all sequenced from one sample in a study of CD8+ T cells in alopecia areata. Treatment reported: oral pan-JAK inhibitor, 5-10 mg twice daily. TCR sequencing used cDNA made by reverse transcription of extracted RNA. Using immunoSEQ multiplex PCR, the repertoire was profiled, and TCRdb retains in-frame clones only, with some absent. There are about 190,000 clones in the sample; over 55% occur only once, and 0.95% to 1.1% lies in the top ten. The specimen comprised CD4+ T cells sorted from blood, sampled at week 24, from a patient treated with tofacitinib. These receptors were taken from a human donor with alopecia areata.

The chain uses TRBV4-3 and TRBJ1-2; weak D call: TRBD1 (5 bases). The V gene's germline CDR1 is LGHNA and CDR2 YSLEER. The CDR3 has 17 amino acids. V lost 1 base to trimming and J lost 3 bases, with 18 bases between them. CDR3 sequence reads: CASSQAGTSRRDYGYTF. The DNA for the CDR3 is TGCGCCAGCAGCCAAGCCGGGACCTCTCGCCGGGACTATGGCTACACCTTC.

This CDR3 reads CASSLSAGVEGYTF. The CDR3 DNA is TGTGCCAGCAGTTTATCGGCAGGGGTGGAAGGCTACACCTTC. The chain uses TRBV27 and TRBJ1-2, with a tentative D call TRBD1 (6 bases). The ends were cut back, 0 bases at V and 8 bases at J, with 13 bases in the middle. Germline assignment: CDR1 MNHEY and CDR2 SMNVEV (reference sequence). CDR3 length equals 14 residues.

This clone was detected only a few times. This chain links TRBV11-2 with TRBJ1-4, with D perhaps matching TRBD1 (5 bases). Germline CDR1 reads SGHAT; CDR2 reads FQNNGV. The CDR3 is 15 amino acids. V was pared by 1 base and J by 8 bases, with 14 bases between. Here the CDR3 DNA reads TGTGCCAGCAGCTTAGGGAGGGGATCGCGGGAAAAACTGTTTTTT. Its translation: CASSLGRGSREKLFF.

The chain has TRBV4-3 and TRBJ1-6; D is uncertain. V was clipped by 1 base and J by 11 bases, with 9 bases between them. The germline CDR1 and CDR2 sequences are LGHNA and YSLEER. The CDR3 totals 13 residues. This chain's CDR3 is CASSQGERAPLHF. The CDR3, as DNA: TGCGCCAGCAGCCAAGGGGAGAGGGCACCCCTCCACTTT.

This clone was seen just once. The chain couples TRBV15 to TRBJ2-7, with D unclear. Trimming pared 3 bases from V and 3 bases from J, leaving 12 bases between. The germline gives CDR1 LNHNV, CDR2 YYDKDF (reference sequence). The CDR3 spans 14 residues. CDR3 loop: CATSRDDGGYEQYF. CDR3 coding DNA: TGTGCCACCAGCAGGGACGACGGTGGCTACGAGCAGTACTTC.

The rearrangement joins TRBV15 to TRBJ1-6; D uncertain. V was clipped by 1 base and J by 10 bases, with 11 bases between them. The V gene's germline CDR1 is LNHNV and CDR2 YYDKDF (reference sequence). The CDR3 has 14 amino acids. CDR3 nucleotides: TGTGCCACCAGCAGAGGGGAGTTTGGGTCACCCCTCCACTTT. The encoded protein is CATSRGEFGSPLHF.

The chain employs TRBV5-4 and TRBJ2-7; unclear D gene. Trimming took 4 bases from V and 5 from J, leaving 10 bases between them. The CDR3 is made up of 12 amino acids. From germline, CDR1 is SGHNT and CDR2 YYREEE (reference sequence). The CDR3 protein is CASSRTLDEQYF. The CDR3, as DNA: TGTGCCAGCAGCAGGACGCTCGACGAGCAGTACTTC.

The V call is TRBV30, the J call TRBJ1-2, with no clear D. The V end was cut by 0 bases, the J end by 5 bases, with 10 bases between. The CDR3 consists of 13 residues. Germline V lookup: CDR1 GTSNPN, CDR2 SVGIG (reference sequence). CDR3 nucleotide sequence: TGTGCCTGGAGTGTGTGGGGAGGGTATGGCTACACCTTC. Protein sequence: CAWSVWGGYGYTF.

This clone was found once. The CDR3 sequence is CASSERGTVIGSDGYTF. Here the CDR3 DNA reads TGTGCCAGCAGTGAAAGGGGGACGGTTATAGGTTCGGATGGCTACACCTTC. The J gene is TRBJ1-2, the V gene TRBV25-1; weak D call: TRBD1 (6 bases). From germline, CDR1 is MGHDK and CDR2 SYGVNS. V lost 2 bases, J lost 6 bases, and 22 bases lay in between. The CDR3 extends over 17 amino acids.

The chain is built from TRBV15 and TRBJ1-1, with TRBD1 matching over 7 bases. The CDR3 extends over 14 amino acids. Germline assignment: CDR1 LNHNV and CDR2 YYDKDF (reference sequence). Unmatched junction bases numbered 5, after V lost 4 bases and J lost 3 bases. The DNA for the CDR3 is TGTGCCACCAGCATGTTCGACAGGGACACTGAAGCTTTCTTT. The encoded protein is CATSMFDRDTEAFF. Full variable domain (missing parts from reference TRBV15 and TRBJ1-1): DAMVIQNPRYQVTQFGKPVTLSCSQTLNHNVMYWYQQKSSQAPKLLFHYYDKDFNNEADTPDNFQSRRPNTSFCFLDIRSPGLGDTAMYLCATSMFDRDTEAFFGQGTRLTVV.